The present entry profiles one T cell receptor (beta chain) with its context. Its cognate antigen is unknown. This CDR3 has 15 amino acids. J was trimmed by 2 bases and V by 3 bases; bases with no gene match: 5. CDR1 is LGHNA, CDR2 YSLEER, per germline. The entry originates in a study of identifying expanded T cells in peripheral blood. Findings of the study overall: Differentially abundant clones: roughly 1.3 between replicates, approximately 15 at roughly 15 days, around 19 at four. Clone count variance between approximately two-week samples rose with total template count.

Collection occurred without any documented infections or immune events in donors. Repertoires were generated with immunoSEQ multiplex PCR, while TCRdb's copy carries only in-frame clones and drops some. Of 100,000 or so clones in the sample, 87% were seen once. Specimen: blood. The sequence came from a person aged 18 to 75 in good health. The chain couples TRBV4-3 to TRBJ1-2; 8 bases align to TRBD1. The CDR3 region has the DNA TGCGCCAGCAGCCACGGGACAGGTCTAAACTATGGCTACACCTTC. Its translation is CASSHGTGLNYGYTF.